This T cell receptor (beta chain) came from a study of regulatory T cells in long-lasting Graves disease. Researchers made TCR beta libraries by using iRepertoire HTBI primers and running Arm-PCR on CDR3 regions. TCRdb re-analysed the multiplex PCR reads in MiXCR, keeping a single row per CDR3 protein. The sample lists some 250,000 distinct CDR3 sequences; approximately 20% were seen once. The time point is: newly diagnosed GD, antithyroid drugs for less than 3 months. Researchers made the TCR library from RNA that was extracted from PBMCs. EDTA tubes received approximately 10 milliliters of collected peripheral blood. This clonotype was seen repeatedly, ten times or more. The CDR3 is 12 amino acids. V shed 4 bases and J shed 5 bases, with 8 bases lying between them. CDR1 is SGHTA and CDR2 is FQGNSA in the germline V gene. This same sample was also part of a study on T cells in Graves' hyperthyroidism and ophthalmopathy. This second report adds: Uncontrolled infection, other autoimmune disease, pregnancy or lactation barred patients from enrollment.

This TCR derives from a woman aged 25 to 39 with Graves disease. The chain joins TRBV7-2 to TRBJ1-1; a possible D gene is TRBD1 (5 bases). The sample was peripheral blood mononuclear cells (PBMCs), taken at new diagnosis, from a patient treated with antithyroid drugs. The CDR3 nucleotides are TGTGCCAGCAGCTACACAGGAACTGAAGCTTTCTTT. This encodes CASSYTGTEAFF.